This T cell receptor (beta chain) comes out of a study of blood T cell repertoires in COVID-19. On the study more broadly: Samples of COVID-19 (acute and convalescent) were obtained from the United States, Italy and Spain. PBMCs, B-cell-depleted T cells, or T cells provided the cDNA or gDNA that made up the material.

In this sample, this clone turned up once. The authors' processing: Estimation of nucleated cell counts relied on the amplification of reference gene primers. Measured with immunoSEQ multiplex PCR; TCRdb has only the in-frame clones, and not every one. V and J calls and clone size are those listed in that table; D and trimming were worked out from the DNA. The sample includes under 85,000 clones, 90% of them seen just once. The CDR3 runs to 18 residues. From germline, CDR1 is SGHRS and CDR2 YFSETQ. J gave up 0 bases and V 4 bases, and 14 bases lay outside the gene matches. Sample: peripheral blood. The chain carries TRBV5-1 and TRBJ2-7; 9 positions agree with TRBD2. The TCR comes from a man between 45 and 60 years old with acute or convalescent COVID-19. CDR3 amino acids: CASSVVTGTSRSSYEQYF. CDR3 bases: TGCGCCAGCAGCGTCGTTACCGGGACTAGCAGGAGCTCCTACGAGCAGTACTTC.